A single sample is the source of the 3 T cell receptor beta chains below, sequenced in a study of blood T cell repertoires in COVID-19. The protocol was immunoSEQ multiplex PCR, while the TCRdb copy is restricted to in-frame clones and leaves out a portion. This sample has 60,000 to 85,000 clones, with roughly 80% found just once. The sequencing sample was made of peripheral blood. The receptors originated from a man between 65 and 79 years old who had recovered from COVID-19.

The chain couples TRBV6-2 or TRBV6-3 to TRBJ2-4, with D possibly matching TRBD1 (6 bases). Trimming cost V 3 bases and J 2 bases, with 14 bases left between them. The CDR3 loop spans 16 amino acids. Looked up from germline, CDR1 is MNHEY and CDR2 is SVGEGT. The CDR3 region is CASSYRTVESKNIQYF. The CDR3 DNA is TGTGCCAGCAGTTATAGGACAGTGGAGTCCAAAAACATTCAGTACTTC.

The chain recombines TRBV11-2 with TRBJ1-4; the D gene is possibly TRBD1 (6 bases). The V end lost 1 base, the J end lost 6 bases, and 12 bases lay between the germline ends. The CDR3 spans 15 residues. Germline V gene sequence: CDR1 SGHAT, CDR2 FQNNGV. CDR3 in amino acids: CASSLGTGHDEKLFF. The CDR3 nucleotides read TGTGCCAGCAGCTTAGGTACAGGGCATGATGAAAAACTGTTTTTT. The complete variable domain, with remaining parts taken from reference TRBV11-2 and TRBJ1-4, reads EAGVAQSPRYKIIEKRQSVAFWCNPISGHATLYWYQQILGQGPKLLIQFQNNGVVDDSQLPKDRFSAERLKGVDSTLKIQPAKLEDSAVYLCASSLGTGHDEKLFFGSGTQLSVL.

V is TRBV10-3 and J is TRBJ2-2, with 10 bases identical to TRBD1. The CDR3 consists of 15 residues. CDR1 and CDR2 from the germline V gene are ENHRY and SYGVKD. V dropped 4 bases and J dropped 5; count of bases not matched to a gene: 4. This CDR3 reads CAISVGQGETGELFF. Written as DNA, the CDR3 is TGTGCCATCAGTGTTGGACAGGGGGAAACCGGGGAGCTGTTTTTT.